These 13 T cell receptor beta chains were sequenced from one sample in a study of blood T cell repertoires in COVID-19. The repertoire was sequenced with immunoSEQ multiplex PCR; TCRdb's copy has only in-frame clones and lacks some. The table includes 250,000 or so clones, roughly nine tenths detected once. The sequencing sample was made of peripheral blood. Every receptor here comes from a middle-aged woman who had recovered from COVID-19.

This rearrangement joins TRBV6-6 to TRBJ2-7, with D possibly matching TRBD1 (6 bases). Germline V CDR1 and CDR2: MNHNY, SVGAGI (reference sequence). The V end was cut by 6 bases, the J end by 5 bases, with 11 bases between. This CDR3 has 12 residues. CDR3 sequence (DNA): TGTGCCAGCAGCCCCAACAGGGACGAGCAGTACGTC. Protein product: CASSPNRDEQYV.

The table lists this clone with a count of one. The rearrangement joins TRBV2 to TRBJ2-5, with D maybe TRBD1 (6 bases). The CDR3 consists of 12 residues. Germline V gives CDR1 SNHLY, CDR2 FYNNEI. Deletions cut 10 bases from V and 4 bases from J, with 13 bases between. The CDR3: CAKQKGGETQYF. The CDR3 bases are TGTGCCAAACAGAAAGGGGGAGAGACCCAGTACTTC.

The rearrangement uses TRBV6-6 and TRBJ2-2; TRBD2 is a possible D gene (7 bases). Trimming left V 9 bases short and J 4 bases short, with 18 bases between. CDR1 is MNHNY and CDR2 is SVGAGI in the germline V gene (reference sequence). The CDR3 sequence is 15 residues long. The CDR3 reads CASRLGGPGTGELFF. The CDR3 DNA sequence: TGTGCCAGTCGACTCGGGGGGCCGGGCACCGGGGAGCTGTTTTTT.

This clone was seen a few times. The chain has TRBV7-6 and TRBJ1-1, with D uncertain. The length of the CDR3 is 15 residues. V lost 5 bases and J lost 1, with 14 bases in between. From germline, CDR1 is SGHVS and CDR2 FNYEAQ. Here the CDR3 DNA reads TGTGCCAGCAGCGCCGAGGCTAGGAGGAACACTGAAGCTTTCTTT. Translating gives CASSAEARRNTEAFF.

V is TRBV10-1 and J is TRBJ1-6; 9 bases agree with TRBD1. After removal of 0 bases from V and 1 base from J, the junction contained 13 bases not matched to a gene. The CDR3 spans 21 residues. CDR1 WNHNN and CDR2 SYGVQD come from the germline V gene (reference sequence). The CDR3 nucleotides are TGCGCCAGCAGTGAGTCCTCTTCAAACCGGGACAGGGCGTCCTATAATTCACCCCTCCACTTT. The encoded protein is CASSESSSNRDRASYNSPLHF.

The chain links TRBV4-3 to TRBJ2-1; D gene ambiguous. Trimming pared 1 base from V and 4 bases from J, leaving 14 bases between. Germline CDR1 reads LGHNA; CDR2 reads YSLEER. This CDR3 is built from 16 residues. In nucleotides, the CDR3 is TGCGCCAGCAGCCAAGGCAGTCTCGGCGGATACAATGAGCAGTTCTTC. It is translated as CASSQGSLGGYNEQFF.

V and J are TRBV2 and TRBJ1-4, with 7 bases identical to TRBD1. This CDR3 region has 15 residues. Looked up from germline, CDR1 is SNHLY and CDR2 is FYNNEI. V shed 6 bases and J 3 bases; nucleotides not matched to a gene: 7. The CDR3 coding sequence is TGTGCCAGCAGCGGATTCGGGACAGCTAATGAAAAACTGTTTTTT. Translated: CASSGFGTANEKLFF.

The chain combines TRBV5-7 with TRBJ2-7; 9 bases fit TRBD1. TRBV5-7 is an ORF, with its function uncertain. Trimming removed 4 bases from V and 1 base from J; junction bases left unmatched: 3. CDR3 length: 14 residues. CDR3 sequence (DNA): TGTGCCAGCAGCGCAGGACAGGGGTCCTACGAGCAGTACGTC. The encoded protein is CASSAGQGSYEQYV.

V is TRBV13 and J is TRBJ1-3; 7 bases align to TRBD1. The germline V gene encodes CDR1 PRHDT and CDR2 FYEKMQ (reference sequence). The length of the CDR3 is 14 residues. Trimming at V came to 5 bases and at J to 4 bases, leaving 5 bases not matched to a gene. The CDR3 protein is CASSPRGKGNTIYF. The CDR3 region has the DNA TGTGCCAGCAGCCCCAGGGGGAAGGGAAACACCATATATTTT. Drawing the rest from reference TRBV13 and TRBJ1-3, the complete variable domain is AAGVIQSPRHLIKEKRETATLKCYPIPRHDTVYWYQQGPGQDPQFLISFYEKMQSDKGSIPDRFSAQQFSDYHSELNMSSLELGDSALYFCASSPRGKGNTIYFGEGSWLTVV.

This rearrangement joins TRBV9 to TRBJ2-1; possibly TRBD2 for D (5 bases). This CDR3 contains 14 residues. Deletions cut 5 bases from V and 6 bases from J, with 15 bases between. The germline CDR1 and CDR2 sequences are SGDLS and YYNGEE. CDR3 in DNA: TGTGCCAGCAGAGGAGGTCCCCTGGGCAATGAGCAGTTCTTC. It yields the protein CASRGGPLGNEQFF.

A few counts support this clone. This chain links TRBV5-6 with TRBJ2-2; D is undetermined. The length of the CDR3 is 16 residues. CDR1 and CDR2 (germline): SGHDT, YYEEEE. The ends were cut back, 1 base at V and 4 bases at J, with 14 bases in the middle. CDR3 nucleotides: TGTGCCAGCAGCTTGCTTTTCCAGGCGAGCACCGGGGAGCTGTTTTTT. The encoded protein is CASSLLFQASTGELFF.

This clone was seen more than once but under ten times. This sequence joins TRBV25-1 and TRBJ2-1; TRBD2 matches 7 bases. The CDR3 loop spans 13 amino acids. The germline gives CDR1 MGHDK, CDR2 SYGVNS. The V gene end was trimmed by 2 bases and the J gene end by 7 bases; junction bases not matched to a gene: 2. CDR3 residues: CASSEAGVNEQFF. CDR3 bases: TGTGCCAGCAGTGAAGCGGGAGTTAATGAGCAGTTCTTC.

The DNA for the CDR3 is TGCGCCAGCAGTCAATCAAGGACAGGGGGCGACGAGCAGTACGTC. Amino acids: CASSQSRTGGDEQYV. V gene TRBV23-1 combines with J gene TRBJ2-7; 11 bases agree with TRBD1. TRBV23-1 is placed among ORFs of uncertain function. This CDR3 is 15 amino acids long. J lost 5 bases, V lost 0 bases, and 3 bases had no gene match.